Presented here are 8 T cell receptor beta chains from one specimen sequenced in a study of preoperative IRX-2 immunotherapy in early breast cancer. The method was immunoSEQ multiplex PCR; TCRdb's version includes in-frame clones alone and lacks a portion of them. Here the sample spans about 38,000 clones, roughly four fifths being singletons. Stated treatment: preoperative locoregional IRX-2 cytokine immunotherapy. This material consisted of lymph node tissue, taken after IRX-2 immunotherapy. These receptors all stem from a human donor with breast cancer.

The gene calls are TRBV27 and TRBJ2-2; 9 bases line up with TRBD1. J was trimmed by 6 bases and V by 10 bases; bases with no gene match: 9. This CDR3 contains 14 residues. The germline CDR1 and CDR2 sequences are MNHEY and SMNVEV (reference sequence). CDR3 amino acids: CATRPGQGAGELFF. The CDR3 DNA reads TGTGCCACCAGGCCGGGACAGGGCGCCGGGGAGCTGTTTTTT.

Remarks on this clone: Residues arising from an ambiguous or unread base are written as X. V is TRBV7-6 and J is TRBJ1-6, with 10 bases identical to TRBD1. V dropped 4 bases and J dropped 7; count of bases not matched to a gene: 4. Germline assignment: CDR1 SGHVS and CDR2 FNYEAQ. The CDR3 is 15 residues long. As DNA, the CDR3 is TGTGCCAGCAGCTCRGGACAGGGGGGAAATTCACCCCTCCACTTT. Its translation is CASSXGQGGNSPLHF. The full CDR3 protein is CASSSGQGGNSPLHF. The whole variable domain, filled in from reference TRBV7-6 and TRBJ1-6, reads GAGVSQSPRYKVTKRGQDVALRCDPISGHVSLYWYRQALGQGPEFLTYFNYEAQQDKSGLPNDRFSAERPEGSISTLTIQRTEQRDSAMYRCASSSGQGGNSPLHFGNGTRLTVT.

This clone was seen a single time. The chain carries TRBV5-1 and TRBJ2-7; D is unresolved. The CDR3 extends over 16 amino acids. V was cut by 1 base and J by 0 bases, with 14 bases left in between. CDR1 is SGHRS and CDR2 is YFSETQ in the germline V gene. The CDR3 region is CASSLYSRTSSYEQYF. CDR3 DNA sequence: TGCGCCAGCAGCTTGTATAGCAGAACTTCCTCCTACGAGCAGTACTTC.

This clone has a single count. The chain couples TRBV6-8 to TRBJ2-2; D not resolved. V lost 0 bases to trimming and J lost 6 bases, with 8 bases between them. The CDR3 is made up of 14 amino acids. CDR1 is MNHGY and CDR2 is SAAAGT in the germline V gene. This CDR3 is CASSYSLRAGELFF. CDR3 nucleotide sequence: TGTGCCAGCAGTTACTCGTTAAGGGCCGGGGAGCTGTTTTTT.

The chain combines TRBV28 with TRBJ1-3; D may be TRBD1 (5 bases). Trimming took 7 bases from V and 0 from J, leaving 10 bases between them. The germline V gene encodes CDR1 MDHEN and CDR2 SYDVKM. The CDR3 sequence is 14 residues long. The DNA of the CDR3 is TGTGCCAGCACCTGGGGGGGCTCTGGAAACACCATATATTTT. It encodes CASTWGGSGNTIYF.

This clone was observed a few times. V is TRBV19 and J is TRBJ2-2; 9 bases align to TRBD1. With V trimmed by 6 bases and J by 6 bases, 5 bases remained unmatched. CDR3 size: 14 residues. Germline V gene data show CDR1 as LNHDA and CDR2 as SQIVND (reference sequence). CDR3 in amino acids: CASRTGGFSGELFF. In nucleotides, the CDR3 is TGTGCCAGTAGGACAGGGGGATTTTCCGGGGAGCTGTTTTTT.

This chain uses TRBV30 with TRBJ1-6; TRBD1 might be the D (5 bases). Germline assignment: CDR1 GTSNPN and CDR2 SVGIG (reference sequence). Trimming removed 6 bases at V and 12 bases at J, with 18 bases between. The CDR3 contains 13 residues. In DNA form, the CDR3 reads TGTGCCTGCTCACGGGACTCCTTCCAACCCCTCCACTTT. Translated: CACSRDSFQPLHF.

The chain couples TRBV29-1 to TRBJ2-1; 8 bases map to TRBD2. J was trimmed by 4 bases and V by 4 bases; bases with no gene match: 12. Germline V gene data show CDR1 as SQVTM and CDR2 as ANQGSEA. CDR3 size: 16 residues. The DNA for the CDR3 is TGCAGCGTTGGGGGAGGGAGCGGGGGCCTTTACAATGAGCAGTTCTTC. Residues: CSVGGGSGGLYNEQFF.